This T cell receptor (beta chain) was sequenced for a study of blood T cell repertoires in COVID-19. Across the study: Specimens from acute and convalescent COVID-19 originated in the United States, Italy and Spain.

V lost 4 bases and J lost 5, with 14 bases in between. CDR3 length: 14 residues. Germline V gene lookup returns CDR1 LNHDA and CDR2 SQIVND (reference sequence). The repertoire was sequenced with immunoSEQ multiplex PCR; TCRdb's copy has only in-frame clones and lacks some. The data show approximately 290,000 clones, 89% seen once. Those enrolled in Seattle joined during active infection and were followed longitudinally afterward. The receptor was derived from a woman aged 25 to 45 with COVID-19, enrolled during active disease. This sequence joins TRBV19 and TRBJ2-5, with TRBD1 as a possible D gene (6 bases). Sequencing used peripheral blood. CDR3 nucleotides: TGTGCCAGTAGTACCCAGGGGTCCTGGGAGACCCAGTACTTC. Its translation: CASSTQGSWETQYF.